This is a list of T cell receptor beta chains from one sample in a study of cytomegalovirus exposure and HLA in healthy donors. This table comes from immunoSEQ multiplex PCR, and its TCRdb copy is limited to in-frame clones, with some not included. The table lists some 170,000 clones, 77% of them singletons. Sequenced material: PBMCs. These receptor sequences come from a woman in her twenties or thirties in good health and CMV-seronegative. Both conserved end residues are part of each CDR3. Each record gives: D gene, J gene, V gene, clone size, CDR3 DNA, CDR3 protein. D genes are given only for firm matches. Size is omitted from some rows. Given values are once, few, many or a class for expanded clones.

>TRBD1|TRBJ1-2|TRBV12-5|.
TGTGCTAGTGGTCTAGAAACAGGGGGCGCTAACTATGGCTACACCTTC
CASGLETGGANYGYTF
>.|TRBJ1-1|TRBV5-1|.
TGCGCCAGCAGCTTGGCCGCGATGTCGTGGAACACTGAAGCTTTCTTT
CASSLAAMSWNTEAFF
>TRBD2|TRBJ2-1|TRBV7-9|.
TGTGCCAGCAGCTTCCTTCTAGTCGGGAGGGGAGATGAGCAGTTCTTC
CASSFLLVGRGDEQFF
>.|TRBJ2-1|TRBV21-1|.
TGTGCCACCCTGGGGAGGAATGGGCGGGAGGGCCAATACAATGAGCAGTTCTTC
CATLGRNGREGQYNEQFF
>TRBD1|TRBJ1-2|TRBV7-9|few
TGTTCCAGCAGCCCACCCTTCCGACAGGGGATGAGGGGCTACACCTTC
CSSSPPFRQGMRGYTF
>TRBD2|TRBJ2-1|TRBV5-1|.
TGCGCCAGCAGCTTGGTTCCTAGCGGGAGCCCCTACAATGAGCAGTTCTTC
CASSLVPSGSPYNEQFF
>TRBD2|TRBJ2-7|TRBV7-2|once
TGTGCCAGCAGCGTGGGACTAGCGGGAGCCTACGAGCAGTACTTC
CASSVGLAGAYEQYF
>.|TRBJ2-7|TRBV5-1|.
TGCGCCAGCAGCTTGGCCGTGGGGGGGCCTGAAGAGCAGTACTTC
CASSLAVGGPEEQYF
>TRBD1|TRBJ1-5|TRBV19|.
TGTGCCAGTATTTCGACAGGGGGCGGTCAGCCCCAGCATTTT
CASISTGGGQPQHF
>TRBD1|TRBJ1-1|TRBV2|.
TGTGCCAGCGAAGGACAGGAGATCACTGAAGCTTTCTTT
CASEGQEITEAFF
>.|TRBJ1-1|TRBV11-2|.
TGTGCCAGCAGCTCACAGGCGAACACTGAAGCTTTCTTT
CASSSQANTEAFF
>.|TRBJ1-2|TRBV6-5|few
TGTGCCAGCAGCCCTGGGAGGGGCTACACCTTC
CASSPGRGYTF
>.|TRBJ2-1|TRBV18|.
TGTGCCAGCTCATCACCTACGGCGGGTCTTACCCACAATGAGCAGTTCTTC
CASSSPTAGLTHNEQFF
>.|TRBJ2-7|TRBV6-5|.
TGTGCCAGCAGTCCTACAGGCTCCTACGAGCAGTACTTC
CASSPTGSYEQYF
>TRBD2|TRBJ2-5|TRBV19|.
TGTGCCAGTAGTATACAGGCTAGCGGGGGGCCAACCGGAGAGACCCAGTACTTC
CASSIQASGGPTGETQYF
>.|TRBJ1-2|TRBV7-2|.
TGTGCCAGCAGCTTAGAATGGACAGCCTATGGCTACACCTTC
CASSLEWTAYGYTF
>TRBD1|TRBJ1-6|TRBV5-1|.
TGCGCCAGCAGGATAGGGGGGCAGGGGGATTCACCCCTCCACTTT
CASRIGGQGDSPLHF
>.|TRBJ2-1|TRBV19|.
TGTGCCAGTATTGCAGGAGACTACTCCTACAATGAGCAGTTCTTC
CASIAGDYSYNEQFF
>TRBD2|TRBJ2-1|TRBV7-9|.
TGTGCCAGCAGCTTAGCTTGGACTAGCGGGAGGGAACAGTTCTTC
CASSLAWTSGREQFF
>TRBD2|TRBJ2-3|TRBV4-3|.
TGCGCCAGCAGCCGTCTAGCGGGAGGGCGGGGCACAGATACGCAGTATTTT
CASSRLAGGRGTDTQYF
>.|TRBJ2-6|TRBV10-3|.
TGTGCCATCAGTGAGTCTTTCAGCTCTGGGGCCAACGTCCTGACTTTC
CAISESFSSGANVLTF
>TRBD1|TRBJ2-7|TRBV5-1|.
TGCGCCAGCAGCTCCTGGACAGGGGAGGACGAGCAGTACTTC
CASSSWTGEDEQYF
>TRBD2|TRBJ2-3|TRBV4-1|few
TGCGCCAGCAGCCAGGATGAGGGCGGGGGGCCCCGAGATACGCAGTATTTT
CASSQDEGGGPRDTQYF
>.|TRBJ2-7|TRBV7-3|few
TGTGCCAGCAGCTTAGGTGGACACGCCAGGCCCTACGAGCAGTACTTC
CASSLGGHARPYEQYF
>.|TRBJ1-1|TRBV9|once
TGTGCCAGCAGCGTAGGGGAGGTCTCGGGGGACACTGAAGCTTTCTTT
CASSVGEVSGDTEAFF
>TRBD2|TRBJ2-3|TRBV4-1|.
TGCGCCAGCAGCCCTCTAGCGGGGGGCGGGGATACGCAGTATTTT
CASSPLAGGGDTQYF
>TRBD2|TRBJ2-2|TRBV7-7|once
TGTGCCAGTTCTATAGCGGGAAACACCGGGGAGCTGTTTTTT
CASSIAGNTGELFF
>.|TRBJ2-5|TRBV7-9|.
TGTGCCAGCAGCTTATCTTGGACTAGGGGGGAGACCCAGTACTTC
CASSLSWTRGETQYF
>.|TRBJ1-2|TRBV2|.
TGTGCCAGCAGTGTTACAGGGTATGGCTACACCTTC
CASSVTGYGYTF
>.|TRBJ2-1|TRBV7-2|few
TGTGCCAGCAGCTTATTTAGCAGCGGCTCCTACAATGAGCAGTTCTTC
CASSLFSSGSYNEQFF
>.|TRBJ1-5|TRBV27|.
TGTGCCAGCAGTTTGGTCGGGTATCAGCCCCAGCATTTT
CASSLVGYQPQHF
>.|TRBJ1-1|TRBV10-3|once
TGTGCCATCGGACCAGGGATAGGGTGGAACACTGAAGCTTTCTTT
CAIGPGIGWNTEAFF
>.|TRBJ2-3|TRBV9|.
TGTGCCAGCAGCGTAGTATCCGGGTACGGCGCAGATACGCAGTATTTT
CASSVVSGYGADTQYF
>.|TRBJ1-1|TRBV7-9|.
TGTGCCAGCAGCTCAAACACTGAAGCTTTCTTT
CASSSNTEAFF
>TRBD2|TRBJ2-5|TRBV11-3|.
TGTGCCAGCAGCCGGACTAGAGGAGAGACCCAGTACTTC
CASSRTRGETQYF
>.|TRBJ2-2|TRBV30|.
TGTGCCTGGAGTGTAATGAGACAAACGAGTACGGATTTGGCCGGGGAGCTGTTTTTT
CAWSVMRQTSTDLAGELFF
>TRBD1|TRBJ1-4|TRBV7-9|.
TGTGCCAGCAGCCATTACAGGGGGAGGGCTAATGAAAAACTGTTTTTT
CASSHYRGRANEKLFF
>TRBD2|TRBJ2-3|TRBV2|.
TGTGCCAGCAGAAAGGGACTAGCGCCCACAGATACGCAGTATTTT
CASRKGLAPTDTQYF
>TRBD2|TRBJ2-5|TRBV5-1|.
TGCGCCAGCAGCTGGGGACTAGCGGGAGTGCTTTGGGAGACCCAGTACTTC
CASSWGLAGVLWETQYF
>TRBD1|TRBJ1-3|TRBV9|.
TGTGCCAGCAGCGTAGAAGGGGGCGATGGAAACACCATATATTTT
CASSVEGGDGNTIYF
>TRBD2|TRBJ2-1|TRBV27|.
TGTGCCAGCAGACTAGCGGGAGGGGTTCAGGAGCAGTTCTTC
CASRLAGGVQEQFF
>.|TRBJ1-2|TRBV6-5|.
TGTGCCAGCAGTTACTCCCGGGGGTTTAACTATGGCTACACCTTC
CASSYSRGFNYGYTF
>.|TRBJ1-1|TRBV21-1|.
TGTGCCAGCAGCAAAGAACGCGATGGAGGGACGAACACTGAAGCTTTCTTT
CASSKERDGGTNTEAFF
>.|TRBJ1-1|TRBV6-5|.
TGTGCCAGCAGTTACTCGACAGGATCGAACACTGAAGCTTTCTTT
CASSYSTGSNTEAFF
>.|TRBJ1-2|TRBV29-1|.
TGCAGCGTTGAAAAAATTCAGGGGTTTGGCTACACCTTC
CSVEKIQGFGYTF
>.|TRBJ1-1|TRBV5-1|few
TGCGCCAGCAGCTTGGGAGGGTGGGACACTGAAGCTTTCTTT
CASSLGGWDTEAFF
>TRBD2|TRBJ2-3|TRBV10-3|.
TGTGCCATCAGGTCCGGTGTAGCGGGAGGGCCCAGGGGGGAAGATACGCAGTATTTT
CAIRSGVAGGPRGEDTQYF
>TRBD2|TRBJ2-3|TRBV14|few
TGTGCCAGCAGCCAAGATCTTATAGCGGGACAATCTAGCACAGATACGCAGTATTTT
CASSQDLIAGQSSTDTQYF